These T cell receptor beta chains were read from a single sample in a study of T cell repertoires in cytomegalovirus infection. TCRdb re-derived calls from the reads in MiXCR, one entry per CDR3 protein. The profile shows approximately 910,000 distinct CDR3 sequences, roughly 30% of them singletons. These receptors' antigens are unknown. The source material was cultured CD8+ T cells from PBMCs, sampled from culture after CMV antigen stimulation. All receptors come from a human donor in good health (CMV status not recorded). Some clones in this sample may be carry-over from other donors' samples. Both conserved end residues are part of each CDR3. The D gene is left open where the match is weak. Expanded clones get a size class; other rows say once, few or many, or leave the size out.

.	TRBV7-9	TRBJ1-2	.	CASSLGGGAGYGYTF	TGTGCCAGCAGCTTAGGAGGGGGGGCAGGCTATGGCTACACCTTC
many	TRBV25-1	TRBJ1-3	.	CASSEYFGGGSGNTIYF	TGTGCCAGCAGTGAATATTTTGGGGGCGGCTCTGGAAACACCATATATTTT
few	TRBV7-2	TRBJ1-4	.	CASSLSPGPGNEKLFF	TGTGCCAGCAGCTTATCCCCGGGGCCGGGTAATGAAAAACTGTTTTTT
once	TRBV12-3/TRBV12-4	TRBJ2-5	TRBD1	CASSSSGQGRQETQYF	TGTGCCAGCAGTTCGAGTGGACAGGGAAGGCAAGAGACCCAGTACTTC
.	TRBV6-2/TRBV6-3	TRBJ2-5	TRBD2	CASTSGGFQETQYF	TGTGCCAGCACTAGCGGGGGGTTCCAAGAGACCCAGTACTTC
few	TRBV7-9	TRBJ1-2	TRBD1	CASIRGSDYGYTF	TGTGCCAGCATCAGGGGGTCGGACTATGGCTACACCTTC
.	TRBV27	TRBJ2-1	.	CASAVGSYNEQLF	TGTGCCAGCGCCGTAGGGTCGTACAATGAGCAGTTGTTC
.	TRBV28	TRBJ2-2	.	CASSRTGGDTGELFF	TGTGCCAGCAGCCGAACAGGGGGGGACACCGGGGAGCTGTTTTTT
few	TRBV6-5	TRBJ1-4	.	CASSTVRGEKLFF	TGTGCCAGCAGTACCGTACGAGGTGAAAAACTGTTTTTT
.	TRBV5-6	TRBJ2-1	TRBD1	CASSFPSGTGFRQFF	TGTGCCAGCAGCTTCCCGTCCGGGACAGGGTTCAGGCAGTTCTTC
.	TRBV28	TRBJ2-3	TRBD2	CANSTGGAADTQYF	TGTGCCAACAGTACCGGGGGGGCTGCAGATACGCAGTATTTT
few	TRBV7-8	TRBJ2-7	.	CASSFGVRVGTHYEQYF	TGTGCCAGCAGCTTTGGGGTCAGGGTTGGCACCCACTACGAGCAGTACTTC
.	TRBV5-4	TRBJ2-2	TRBD2	CASSLTSGGGAGELFF	TGTGCCAGCAGCTTGACTAGCGGGGGAGGAGCCGGGGAGCTGTTTTTT
.	TRBV7-2	TRBJ1-5	.	CANRSKGGNQPQHF	TGTGCCAACAGGTCGAAAGGAGGCAATCAGCCCCAGCATTTT
few	TRBV20-1	TRBJ1-6	.	CSARDPKMDREMSPLHF	TGCAGTGCTAGAGATCCGAAAATGGACAGAGAGATGTCACCCCTCCACTTT
few	TRBV27	TRBJ2-5	.	CASSASQRGETQYF	TGTGCCAGCAGCGCCAGTCAAAGGGGAGAGACCCAGTACTTC
few	TRBV5-6	TRBJ2-2	.	CASSLASSRGATGELFF	TGTGCCAGCAGCTTGGCAAGCAGTAGGGGAGCCACCGGGGAGCTGTTTTTT
.	TRBV11-1	TRBJ2-5	.	CASSRAGDQETQYF	TGTGCCAGCAGCAGAGCCGGGGACCAAGAGACCCAGTACTTC
.	TRBV7-9	TRBJ1-2	.	CASSLAHNGYTF	TGTGCCAGCAGCTTAGCGCATAACGGCTACACCTTC
many	TRBV7-2	TRBJ1-2	.	CASSSLQGNYGYTF	TGTGCCAGCAGCTCCCTACAGGGAAACTATGGCTACACCTTC
many	TRBV12-3/TRBV12-4	TRBJ1-5	.	CASSSSSKPQHF	TGTGCCAGCAGTTCTTCATCAAAACCCCAGCATTTT
few	TRBV7-6	TRBJ1-1	.	CASSLEGGRAKAFF	TGTGCCAGCAGCTTAGAGGGGGGCCGGGCGAAAGCTTTCTTT
once	TRBV6-5	TRBJ2-7	.	CASSYSIEYEQYF	TGTGCCAGCAGTTACTCGATAGAGTACGAGCAGTACTTC